A selection of T cell receptor beta chains follows, all from one sample in a study of T cell responses to AZD1222 COVID-19 vaccine. Profiling relied on immunoSEQ multiplex PCR, and the TCRdb table lists in-frame clones only, not all of them. The sample has roughly 97,000 clones, 80% to 90% seen once. The sequencing here drew on peripheral blood, taken on day 0 of AZD1222 vaccination. The receptors were gathered from an adult in good health. The CDR3 runs from the conserved cysteine through the conserved F or W. A D gene is named only where the DNA matches it firmly. Size is stated for part of the rows, as once, few or many counts, or as a class when the clone is expanded.

J gene	D gene	clone size	V gene	CDR3 DNA	CDR3 protein
TRBJ1-2	NA	NA	TRBV5-4	TGTGCCAGCAGGGTCAGAGGCGTTCGGAACTATGGCTACACCTTC	CASRVRGVRNYGYTF
TRBJ1-3	NA	NA	TRBV2	TGTGCCAGCACCCTGATTTCTGGAAACACCATATATTTT	CASTLISGNTIYF
TRBJ2-7	NA	NA	TRBV7-9	TGTGCCAGCAGCTCCTCGGCTAGCCGCGAGCAGTACTTC	CASSSSASREQYF
TRBJ2-7	NA	NA	TRBV5-1	TGCGCCAGCCAACGGGGGGCCGGTGAGTACGAGCAGTACTTC	CASQRGAGEYEQYF
TRBJ2-7	NA	many	TRBV6-2/TRBV6-3	TGTGCCAGCAGTTACTCCAATCAGGGGTCCTACGAGCAGTACTTC	CASSYSNQGSYEQYF
TRBJ1-3	NA	NA	TRBV21-1	TGTGCCAGCATCACGTCCGGATGGGGTCGTTTTGGAAACACCATATATTTT	CASITSGWGRFGNTIYF
TRBJ2-3	NA	few	TRBV5-4	TGTGCCAGCAGCTTGGCCAACACAGATACGCAGTATTTT	CASSLANTDTQYF
TRBJ2-2	NA	NA	TRBV6-2/TRBV6-3	TGTGCCAGCAGTTACGACGGGCGGTACGCGAACACCGGGGAGCTGTTTTTT	CASSYDGRYANTGELFF
TRBJ2-5	TRBD2	NA	TRBV6-2/TRBV6-3	TGTGCCAGCAGTTATGTTAGCGGGAGGGAGACCCAGTACTTC	CASSYVSGRETQYF
TRBJ1-3	NA	NA	TRBV28	TGTGCCAGCAGTTTATGGCGGGGCTCTGGAAACACCATATATTTT	CASSLWRGSGNTIYF
TRBJ2-3	NA	NA	TRBV25-1	TGTGCCAGCAGTGAAACGGGAAAGTCAGATACGCAGTATTTT	CASSETGKSDTQYF
TRBJ2-3	NA	NA	TRBV9	TGTGCCAGCAGCGTAGTGGGGGTGGCAGATACGCAGTATTTT	CASSVVGVADTQYF
TRBJ1-1	NA	NA	TRBV6-2/TRBV6-3	TGTGCCAGCAGTTACTCGAGGGTGGGACCCTTGAATGCTTTCTTT	CASSYSRVGPLNAFF
TRBJ1-4	NA	once	TRBV5-1	TGCGCCAGCAGCTTGGCGGGGTCCTCCAGCCTGTTTTTT	CASSLAGSSSLFF
TRBJ2-7	NA	once	TRBV28	TGTGCCAGCAGGCCACCTTATTCCTTGATTTACGAGCAGTACTTC	CASRPPYSLIYEQYF
TRBJ1-5	NA	once	TRBV28	TGTGCCAGCAGTTCCCCGGGGAGTGGGGATCAGCCCCAGCATTTT	CASSSPGSGDQPQHF
TRBJ2-7	NA	NA	TRBV2	TGTGCCAGCATGATCAGGGCAGCCTACGAGCAGTACTTC	CASMIRAAYEQYF
TRBJ2-1	NA	NA	TRBV5-1	TGCGCCAGCAGCTTGGGCCATACCTACAATGAGCAGTTCTTC	CASSLGHTYNEQFF
TRBJ1-1	NA	once	TRBV15	TGTGCCACCAGCACCGAAACAGCGAACACTGAAGCTTTCTTT	CATSTETANTEAFF
TRBJ1-6	NA	NA	TRBV23-1	TGCGCCAGCAGTCAAGGGCGACAGGTTACGAATTCACCCCTCCACTTT	CASSQGRQVTNSPLHF
TRBJ1-1	NA	NA	TRBV6-5	TGTGCCAGCAGTTATCTGTACAGGGCGAACACTGAAGCTTTCTTT	CASSYLYRANTEAFF
TRBJ2-3	TRBD2	NA	TRBV5-1	TGCGCCAGCAGCTACGGACTAGTCACAGATACGCAGTATTTT	CASSYGLVTDTQYF
TRBJ1-5	TRBD1	NA	TRBV5-5	TGTGCCAGCAGCTTAAAACAGGGGTCGAATCAGCCCCAGCATTTT	CASSLKQGSNQPQHF
TRBJ2-7	NA	NA	TRBV5-1	TGCGCCAGCAGCTTGGGTGTAGAGGGATACGAGCAGTACTTC	CASSLGVEGYEQYF
TRBJ1-1	TRBD1	NA	TRBV27	TGTGCCAGCCTTAAACTAGGGACAGGATCGAACACTGAAGCTTTCTTT	CASLKLGTGSNTEAFF
TRBJ2-1	NA	few	TRBV7-2	TGTGCCAGCAGCTTACAGGGGTACAATGAGCAGTTCTTC	CASSLQGYNEQFF
TRBJ1-2	NA	NA	TRBV19	TGTGCCAGTAGTGTACAGGGCTACTATGGCTACACCTTC	CASSVQGYYGYTF
TRBJ2-2	NA	NA	TRBV7-3	TGTGCCAGCAGGGGGCAGGGGAACACCGGGGAGCTGTTTTTT	CASRGQGNTGELFF
TRBJ1-4	TRBD1	NA	TRBV5-1	TGCGCCAGCAGCACCGGACAGGGTTATGAAAAACTGTTTTTT	CASSTGQGYEKLFF
TRBJ2-2	NA	NA	TRBV7-2	TGTGCCAGCAGCTTAGTTCCAGGGTCGGCCGGGGAGCTGTTTTTT	CASSLVPGSAGELFF
TRBJ1-1	NA	NA	TRBV7-9	TGTGCCAGCAGCTTTTCCACTGAAGCTTTCTTT	CASSFSTEAFF
TRBJ2-7	TRBD2	NA	TRBV10-1	TGCGCCAGCAGTGGAGTAGCAGGCGGGAGAGGGACCTACGAGCAGTACTTC	CASSGVAGGRGTYEQYF
TRBJ2-1	TRBD2	once	TRBV2	TGTGCCAGCAGTCGGACTAGCGGGAATAAGTTCTTC	CASSRTSGNKFF